These 5 T cell receptor beta chains came from one sample sequenced in a study of blood T cell repertoires in COVID-19. Only in-frame clones appear in the TCRdb table, and some are missing; sequencing was by immunoSEQ multiplex PCR. The sample has roughly 250,000 clones, approximately 90% seen once. What was sequenced was PBMCs or T cells enriched from blood (not recorded which). These receptors were taken from a woman aged 40 to 55 with acute COVID-19.

This clone was detected a few times. CDR3 DNA: TGTGCCAGCAGTGAGGGGGGGCCGAGTCAGCCCCAGCATTTT. Translating it yields CASSEGGPSQPQHF. The rearrangement joins TRBV2 to TRBJ1-5; D perhaps matches TRBD1 (6 bases). Trimming cost V 3 bases and J 6 bases, with 12 bases left between them. Germline CDR1 SNHLY, CDR2 FYNNEI. The CDR3 extends over 14 amino acids.

As for this clone: Within the sample, other DNA sequences also encode this same CDR3. The rearrangement joins TRBV7-3 to TRBJ2-3; D call uncertain. This CDR3 comprises 15 residues. In germline, CDR1 is SGHTA, CDR2 FQGTGA. The germline V and J ends were trimmed by 0 bases and 0 bases, with 7 bases remaining between them. The CDR3 is CASSLTSTSTDTQYF. CDR3 DNA sequence: TGTGCCAGCAGCTTAACCTCGACTAGCACAGATACGCAGTATTTT.

The chain recombines TRBV7-9 with TRBJ1-1; D is perhaps TRBD1 (5 bases). The V end was cut by 5 bases, the J end by 0 bases, with 13 bases between. CDR1 and CDR2 (germline): SEHNR, FQNEAQ (reference sequence). This CDR3 region has 15 residues. CDR3 nucleotide sequence: TGTGCCAGCAGCCCCACGTCGGGGGTGAACACTGAAGCTTTCTTT. Encoded protein: CASSPTSGVNTEAFF.

The chain carries TRBV27 and TRBJ2-7; tentative D call: TRBD2 (5 bases). V lost 0 bases and J lost 4, with 10 bases in between. There are 14 residues in the CDR3. In germline, CDR1 is MNHEY, CDR2 SMNVEV (reference sequence). The DNA for the CDR3 is TGTGCCAGCAGTTTATCCGGGATTTCGTACGAGCAGTACTTC. It is translated as CASSLSGISYEQYF.

The genes are TRBV7-8 and TRBJ2-1; 10 bases fit TRBD2. CDR3 length equals 16 residues. Germline V gene sequence: CDR1 SGHVS, CDR2 FQNEAQ. V shed 1 base and J 10 bases; nucleotides not matched to a gene: 10. The CDR3 reads CASSLEGAGGPEEQFF. In DNA form, the CDR3 reads TGTGCCAGCAGCTTAGAAGGAGCGGGGGGGCCGGAGGAGCAGTTCTTC.